The sequence of this T cell receptor beta chain was determined in a study of sequential checkpoint blockade in melanoma. Study summary: Patients were randomized 1:1 to nivolumab-then-ipilimumab or ipilimumab-then-nivolumab first-line.

Clones were read by immunoSEQ multiplex PCR, and TCRdb kept only the in-frame ones, dropping some. The sample lists fewer than 15,000 clones; around 80% were seen once. The germline V gene has CDR1 SQVTM and CDR2 ANQGSEA. V was pared by 7 bases and J by 6 bases, with 14 bases of the junction left unmatched. The CDR3 covers 15 residues. Noted treatment: randomized to nivolumab then ipilimumab (arm A) or the reverse (arm B). No patient had prior DNA-damaging chemotherapy. The chain is built from TRBV29-1 and TRBJ2-1, with 8 nucleotides matching TRBD1. This receptor was identified in a human donor with melanoma. Sequencing used CD8+ T cells sorted from blood (inferred from file names), obtained from a patient given nivolumab and ipilimumab in sequence. The CDR3: CSAPDRAPLLNEQFF. The CDR3 DNA follows: TGCAGCGCCCCGGACAGGGCTCCTCTACTCAATGAGCAGTTCTTC.